Below, 11 T cell receptor beta chains from the same sample are listed, as sequenced in a study of identical twins (dated by TCRdb to the mid-2010s). The library relied on 5' RACE. The instrument was an Illumina HiSeq 2000. TCRdb reanalyzed the raw reads on its own, using fastp at Q25 for trimming and MiXCR for clone calling, and kept in-frame beta chains. Each entry is one CDR3 protein sequence, shown with its most common DNA and genes. Recorded for this sample are some 1,700,000 distinct CDR3 sequences; about 31% of them occurred a single time. The ten largest clones represent less than 0.35% of the sample. The sample was cord blood. These TCRs come from a newborn girl in good health.

The genes are TRBV12-3 or TRBV12-4 and TRBJ2-1; tentatively, D is TRBD2 (6 bases). V lost 2 bases and J 6 bases, leaving 11 bases between the germline ends. The CDR3 is 14 amino acids. In DNA form, the CDR3 reads TGTGCCAGCAGTTTACAGGAGGGCCTCAATGAGCAGTTCTTC. Residues: CASSLQEGLNEQFF.

This clonotype was detected only a few times. The chain links TRBV5-6 to TRBJ2-1; 12 nucleotides align to TRBD2. Germline-derived CDR1 and CDR2 are SGHDT and YYEEEE. The CDR3 runs 15 residues. The V gene end was trimmed by 4 bases and the J gene end by 9 bases; junction bases not matched to a gene: 8. The CDR3 loop reads CASSARLAGDVEQFF. CDR3 DNA: TGTGCCAGCAGCGCCAGACTAGCGGGAGATGTTGAGCAGTTCTTC.

The chain links TRBV14 to TRBJ1-2; TRBD1 matches at 7 bases. V shed 6 bases, J shed 4 bases, and the junction held 14 bases outside the gene matches. The CDR3 totals 16 residues. Germline V gene data show CDR1 as SGHDN and CDR2 as FVKESK. The CDR3 DNA follows: TGTGCCAGCAGGGCAGGGGGTCGCGGAATGAGCTATGGCTACACCTTC. This gives the protein CASRAGGRGMSYGYTF.

The table lists this clonotype with a few counts. This chain connects TRBV20-1 to TRBJ2-7; D gene unclear. Looked up from germline, CDR1 is DFQATT and CDR2 is SNEGSKA (reference sequence). With 2 bases removed from V and 0 bases from J, the gap between germline ends came to 14 bases. This CDR3 has 15 amino acids. Here the CDR3 reads CSARNQTWYSYEQYF. CDR3 bases: TGCAGTGCTAGAAACCAGACGTGGTACTCCTACGAGCAGTACTTC.

This clonotype was recorded a few times. This chain connects TRBV20-1 to TRBJ2-7; D is ambiguous. Trimming took off 1 base at V and 7 bases at J, with 20 bases between the two ends. This CDR3 is built from 15 residues. Germline assignment: CDR1 DFQATT and CDR2 SNEGSKA (reference sequence). The CDR3 sequence: CSARAPRLPSGEQYF. CDR3 sequence (DNA): TGCAGTGCTAGAGCCCCGCGACTTCCGTCTGGGGAGCAGTACTTC.

This clonotype was seen more than once but under ten times. The chain links TRBV29-1 to TRBJ1-2; 7 positions agree with TRBD1. J lost 1 base, V lost 7 bases, and 6 bases had no gene match. Germline CDR1 SQVTM, CDR2 ANQGSEA. The CDR3 consists of 13 residues. The CDR3 DNA is TGCAGCGACGACAGGGACATTAACTATGGCTACACCTTC. This codes for CSDDRDINYGYTF.

A few counts support this clonotype. The CDR3 DNA is TGCAGTGCCGGGGGACAGGCCTACTACGAGCAGTACTTC. It specifies CSAGGQAYYEQYF. The rearrangement uses TRBV20-1 and TRBJ2-7; 8 bases line up with TRBD1. In germline, CDR1 is DFQATT, CDR2 SNEGSKA (reference sequence). Trimming removed 6 bases from V and 3 bases from J; junction bases left unmatched: 7. This CDR3 spans 13 amino acids.

This clonotype was observed a handful of times. The chain couples TRBV28 to TRBJ1-5; D is undetermined. Germline assignment: CDR1 MDHEN and CDR2 SYDVKM. CDR3 size: 13 residues. With 2 bases removed from V and 5 bases from J, the gap between germline ends came to 7 bases. As DNA, the CDR3 is TGTGCCAGCAGTTTAGCCCCCTATCAGCCCCAGCATTTT. The encoded protein is CASSLAPYQPQHF.

This chain links TRBV5-6 with TRBJ2-1; 7 bases align to TRBD2. With 3 bases clipped from V and 5 bases from J, the junction kept 11 bases outside the gene matches. This CDR3 region has 16 residues. Looked up from germline, CDR1 is SGHDT and CDR2 is YYEEEE. The chain's CDR3 is CASSWGGGRYHNEQFF. Here the CDR3 DNA reads TGTGCCAGCAGCTGGGGGGGGGGACGATACCACAATGAGCAGTTCTTC.

The V call is TRBV29-1, the J call TRBJ2-1; 11 positions match TRBD1. J was trimmed by 10 bases and V by 2 bases; bases with no gene match: 10. CDR3 size: 15 residues. Germline-derived CDR1 and CDR2 are SQVTM and ANQGSEA. The CDR3: CSVEIGGQGVYEQFF. The CDR3 nucleotides read TGCAGCGTTGAAATCGGGGGACAGGGGGTTTACGAGCAGTTCTTC.

The genes are TRBV20-1 and TRBJ2-1; a possible D gene is TRBD2 (6 bases). Germline CDR1 is DFQATT and CDR2 is SNEGSKA (reference sequence). The V gene lost 0 bases and the J gene lost 8 bases, with 23 bases spanning the gap. This CDR3 contains 17 residues. CDR3 coding DNA: TGCAGTGCTAGAGACTTTAGGAGCGGGTACAACCAGGATGAGCAGTTCTTC. Protein: CSARDFRSGYNQDEQFF.